Included here is one T cell receptor beta chain sequence, with context. This clonotype was counted many times. This clone's antigen is unknown. No base-level quality is on record; no much larger clone is a single base apart. Interpreted using the paper, the treatment or condition label stands for: live attenuated yellow fever vaccine strain. PBMCs were isolated from peripheral blood using a standard Ficoll-Paque protocol. CD4 and CD8 T-cell fractions were isolated with Dynabeads CD4 and CD8 positive selection kits. RNA was extracted with TriZol from bulk PBMCs, CD4 and CD8 fractions, and dextramer-positive and dextramer-negative fractions. V was cut back by 6 bases and J by 1 base, leaving a gap of 3 bases between them. CDR3 length: 11 amino acids, cysteine to phenylalanine. Only the CDR3 region is kept as DNA, spanning 33 bases read in frame from base 1. These data originate in a study of T cells after yellow fever vaccination (dated by TCRdb to about 2019). Study-wide context: The SMART-Seq v4 Ultra Low Input RNA kit was used to prepare libraries from fractions with low cell numbers. Bulk TCR alpha and beta repertoires were sequenced longitudinally to track T-cell clones before and after primary and booster YFV17D yellow fever vaccination. Blood was collected at multiple timepoints before and after primary and secondary immunization, and bulk PBMC replicates and cell subsets were isolated. Two healthy male donors, one aged 18 to 30 and one aged 30 to 40 years, made up the cohort. Study-wide conclusions, independent of this receptor: Compared with the primary T-cell response, the secondary T-cell response was weaker but faster, peaking on day 5 rather than day 15. The study included only a couple of donors, which limits how far the findings can be generalized. A small share of clonotypes occurred in both CD4 and CD8 compartments, likely arising from convergent recombination. Most clones expanded after primary vaccination (around 96% of CD4 and around 89% of CD8) were re-detected after the booster, suggesting that broad memory maintenance occurred. Computational filtering was required because FACS-sorted repertoires could contain abundant contaminating clonotypes from the bulk population.

TCR cDNA was synthesized by 5'RACE template switching, which introduced a universal primer site and unique molecular identifiers. Priming of cDNA synthesis was performed from both the TCR alpha and TCR beta constant segments. Libraries were amplified in two PCR steps, with sample barcodes and sequencing adapters added in the second step. Sequencing of libraries was done on Illumina HiSeq 2500 (2x100 bp) or NovaSeq (2x150 bp). The study's own analysis went as follows. Reads were demultiplexed and collapsed into UMI consensus sequences with MIGEC, and V(D)J alignment was performed with MiXCR. Vaccine-responding clonotypes were defined with edgeR using replicate PBMC samples, requiring FDR below 0.01 and a log2 fold change above 5 up to day 15. CD4 or CD8 identity was assigned to each bulk clonotype according to whether the clonotype was present at higher abundance in the sequenced CD4 repertoire or the sequenced CD8 repertoire. TCRdb cleaned the public reads at Q25 with fastp, built clones with MiXCR and kept in-frame beta chains. CDR3 protein duplicates are merged, each entry listing the most common genes and DNA. These V and J calls originate from TCRdb's pipeline instead of the authors' own analysis. For this sample the table gives fewer than 150,000 distinct CDR3 sequences, of which less than 9.5% were detected only once. The ten top clones hold roughly 0.76% of the sample.

This sequence uses TRBV12-3 or TRBV12-4 and TRBJ1-1; no D gene is confidently identified. This sequence originates from a man under 40 who received the YFV17D yellow fever vaccine. Sequenced material: CD4+ T cells sorted from PBMCs, taken 5 days after the yellow fever booster vaccination. The CDR3 here reads CASSPNTEAFF. The DNA sequence reads TGTGCCAGCAGCCCGAACACTGAAGCTTTCTTT.